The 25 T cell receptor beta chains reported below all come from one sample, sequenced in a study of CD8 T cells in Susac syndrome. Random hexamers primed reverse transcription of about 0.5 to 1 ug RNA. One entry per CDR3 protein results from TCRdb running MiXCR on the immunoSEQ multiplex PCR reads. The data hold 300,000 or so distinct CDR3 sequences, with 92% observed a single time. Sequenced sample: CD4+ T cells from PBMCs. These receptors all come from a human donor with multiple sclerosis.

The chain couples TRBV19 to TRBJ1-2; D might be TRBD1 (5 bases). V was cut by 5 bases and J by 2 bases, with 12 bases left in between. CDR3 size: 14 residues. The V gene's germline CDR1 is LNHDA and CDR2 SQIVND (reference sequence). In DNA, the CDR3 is TGTGCCAGTAGTTTGCCCCGGGACAACTATGGCTACACCTTC. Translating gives CASSLPRDNYGYTF.

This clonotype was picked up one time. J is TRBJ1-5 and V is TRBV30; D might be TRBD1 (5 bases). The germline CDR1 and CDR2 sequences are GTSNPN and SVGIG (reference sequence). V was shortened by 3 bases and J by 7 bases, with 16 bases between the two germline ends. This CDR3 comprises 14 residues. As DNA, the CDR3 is TGTGCCTGGAGCGAGGGGAGCTTGGGGCAGCCCCAGCATTTT. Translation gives CAWSEGSLGQPQHF.

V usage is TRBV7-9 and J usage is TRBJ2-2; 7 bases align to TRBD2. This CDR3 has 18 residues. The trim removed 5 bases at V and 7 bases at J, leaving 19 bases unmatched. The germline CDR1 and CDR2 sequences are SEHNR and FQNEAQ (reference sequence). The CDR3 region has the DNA TGTGCCAGCAGCCAACCACCTATCGGCGGGAGTATGATCGGGGAGCTGTTTTTT. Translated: CASSQPPIGGSMIGELFF.

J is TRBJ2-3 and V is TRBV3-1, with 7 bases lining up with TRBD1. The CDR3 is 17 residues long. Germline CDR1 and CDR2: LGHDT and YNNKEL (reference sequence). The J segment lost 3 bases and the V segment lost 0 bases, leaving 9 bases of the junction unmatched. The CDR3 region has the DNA TGTGCCAGCAGCCAAGATTTACAGGGGCTGAAGACAGATACGCAGTATTTT. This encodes CASSQDLQGLKTDTQYF.

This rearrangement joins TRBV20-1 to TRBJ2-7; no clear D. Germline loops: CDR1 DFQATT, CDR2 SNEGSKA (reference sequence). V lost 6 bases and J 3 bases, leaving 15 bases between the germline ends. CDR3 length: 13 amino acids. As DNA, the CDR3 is TGCAGTGCGCAAACTCTAGAATACTACGAGCAGTACTTC. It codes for CSAQTLEYYEQYF.

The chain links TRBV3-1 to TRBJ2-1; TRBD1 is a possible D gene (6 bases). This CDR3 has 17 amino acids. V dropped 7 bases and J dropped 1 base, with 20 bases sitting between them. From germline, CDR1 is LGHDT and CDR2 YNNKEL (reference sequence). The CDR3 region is CASTGGRRAGSYNEQFF. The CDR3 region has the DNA TGTGCCAGCACTGGGGGCCGGCGAGCCGGGTCCTACAATGAGCAGTTCTTC.

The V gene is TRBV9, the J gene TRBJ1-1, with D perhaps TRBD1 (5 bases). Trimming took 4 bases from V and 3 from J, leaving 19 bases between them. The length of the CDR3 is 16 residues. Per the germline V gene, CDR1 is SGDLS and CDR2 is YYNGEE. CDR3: CASSPNDRTLYTEAFF. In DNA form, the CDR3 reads TGTGCCAGCAGCCCAAATGACAGAACGTTGTACACTGAAGCTTTCTTT.

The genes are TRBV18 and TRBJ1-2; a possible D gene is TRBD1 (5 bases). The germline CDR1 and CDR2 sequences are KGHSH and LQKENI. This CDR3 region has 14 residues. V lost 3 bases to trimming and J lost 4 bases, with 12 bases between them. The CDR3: CASSPPGRGYGYTF. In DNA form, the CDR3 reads TGTGCCAGCTCACCGCCTGGAAGGGGCTATGGCTACACCTTC.

The CDR3 sequence is CSVPREQGLYGYTF. As DNA, the CDR3 is TGCAGCGTTCCTCGGGAGCAAGGATTGTATGGCTACACCTTC. The chain combines TRBV29-1 with TRBJ1-2; D is ambiguous. The V and J ends lost 5 bases and 5 bases respectively, with 18 bases between them. The V gene's germline CDR1 is SQVTM and CDR2 ANQGSEA. The CDR3 is made up of 14 amino acids.

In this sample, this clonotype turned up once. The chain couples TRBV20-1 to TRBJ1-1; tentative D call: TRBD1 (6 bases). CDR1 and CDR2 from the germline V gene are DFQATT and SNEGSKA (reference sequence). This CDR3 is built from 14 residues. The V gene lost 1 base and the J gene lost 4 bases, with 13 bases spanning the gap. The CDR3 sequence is CSARASGVITEAFF. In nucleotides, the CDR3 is TGCAGTGCTAGAGCATCAGGGGTGATCACTGAAGCTTTCTTT.

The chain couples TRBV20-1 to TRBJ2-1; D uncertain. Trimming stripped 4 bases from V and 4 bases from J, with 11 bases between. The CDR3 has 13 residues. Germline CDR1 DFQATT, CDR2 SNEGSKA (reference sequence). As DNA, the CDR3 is TGCAGTGCTACGTTAGACGTATACAATGAGCAGTTCTTC. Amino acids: CSATLDVYNEQFF.

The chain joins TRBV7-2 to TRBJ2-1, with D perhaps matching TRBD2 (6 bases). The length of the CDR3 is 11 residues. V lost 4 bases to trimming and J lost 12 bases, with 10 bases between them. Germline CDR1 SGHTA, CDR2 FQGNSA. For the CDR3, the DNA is TGTGCCAGCAGCTCCGCCGGGGGGCAGTTCTTC. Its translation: CASSSAGGQFF.

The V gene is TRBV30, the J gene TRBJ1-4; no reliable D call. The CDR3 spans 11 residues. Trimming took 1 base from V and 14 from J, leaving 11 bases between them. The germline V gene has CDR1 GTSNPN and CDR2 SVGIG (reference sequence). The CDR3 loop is CAWSELHTLFF. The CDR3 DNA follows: TGTGCCTGGAGTGAACTACACACGCTGTTTTTT.

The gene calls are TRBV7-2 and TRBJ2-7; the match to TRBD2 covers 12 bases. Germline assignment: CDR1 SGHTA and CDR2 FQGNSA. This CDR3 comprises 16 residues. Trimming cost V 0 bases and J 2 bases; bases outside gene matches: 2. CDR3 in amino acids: CASSLAPSGRAYEQYF. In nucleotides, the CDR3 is TGTGCCAGCAGCTTAGCTCCTAGCGGGAGGGCCTACGAGCAGTACTTC.

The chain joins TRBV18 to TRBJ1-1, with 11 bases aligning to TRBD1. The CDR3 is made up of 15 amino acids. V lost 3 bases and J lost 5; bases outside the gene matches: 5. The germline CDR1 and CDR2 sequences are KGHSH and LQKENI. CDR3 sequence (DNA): TGTGCCAGCTCACCGGACAGGGGGCGGTATACTGAAGCTTTCTTT. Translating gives CASSPDRGRYTEAFF.

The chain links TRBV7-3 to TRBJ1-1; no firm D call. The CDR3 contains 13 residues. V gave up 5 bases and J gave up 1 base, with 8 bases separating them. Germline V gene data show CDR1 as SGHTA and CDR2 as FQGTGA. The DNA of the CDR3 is TGTGCCAGCAGCGACGAAGCGAACACTGAAGCTTTCTTT. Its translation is CASSDEANTEAFF.

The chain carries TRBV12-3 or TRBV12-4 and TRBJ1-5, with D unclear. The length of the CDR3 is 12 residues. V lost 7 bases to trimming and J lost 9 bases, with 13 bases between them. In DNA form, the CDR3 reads TGTGCCAGCAACCGAGACCTAGGGCCCCAGCATTTT. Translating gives CASNRDLGPQHF.

CDR3 sequence reads: CASSLALAQETQYF. DNA of the CDR3: TGTGCCAGCAGCTTAGCACTAGCTCAAGAGACCCAGTACTTC. The J gene is TRBJ2-5, the V gene TRBV7-2, with a possible D match to TRBD2 (6 bases). Germline assignment: CDR1 SGHTA and CDR2 FQGNSA. Trimming left V 0 bases short and J 2 bases short, with 7 bases between. The CDR3 loop spans 14 amino acids.

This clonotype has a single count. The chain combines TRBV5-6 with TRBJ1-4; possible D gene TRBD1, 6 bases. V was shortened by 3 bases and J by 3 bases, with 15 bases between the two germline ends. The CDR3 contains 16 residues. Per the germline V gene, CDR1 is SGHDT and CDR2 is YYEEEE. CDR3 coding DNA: TGTGCCAGCAGCTCACCTTCGGGGGCATCTAATGAAAAACTGTTTTTT. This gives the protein CASSSPSGASNEKLFF. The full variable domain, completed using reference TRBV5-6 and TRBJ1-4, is DAGVTQSPTHLIKTRGQQVTLRCSPKSGHDTVSWYQQALGQGPQFIFQYYEEEERQRGNFPDRFSGHQFPNYSSELNVNALLLGDSALYLCASSSPSGASNEKLFFGSGTQLSVL.

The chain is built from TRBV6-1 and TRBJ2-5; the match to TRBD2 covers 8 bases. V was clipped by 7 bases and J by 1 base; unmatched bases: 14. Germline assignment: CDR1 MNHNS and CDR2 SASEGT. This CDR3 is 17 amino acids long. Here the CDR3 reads CASTTTGGGTSQETQYF. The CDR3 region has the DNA TGTGCCAGCACCACAACCGGGGGGGGAACCTCCCAAGAGACCCAGTACTTC.

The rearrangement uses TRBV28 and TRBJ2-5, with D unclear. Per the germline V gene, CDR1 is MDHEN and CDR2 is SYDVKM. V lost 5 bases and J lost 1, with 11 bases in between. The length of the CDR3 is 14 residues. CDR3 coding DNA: TGTGCCAGCAGTCGGACCATCCCCCAAGAGACCCAGTACTTC. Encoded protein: CASSRTIPQETQYF.

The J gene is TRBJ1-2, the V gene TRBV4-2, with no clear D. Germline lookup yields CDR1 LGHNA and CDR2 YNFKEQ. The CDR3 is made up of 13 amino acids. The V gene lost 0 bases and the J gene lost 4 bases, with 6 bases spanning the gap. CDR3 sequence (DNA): TGTGCCAGCAGCCAAGAAGGATCCTATGGCTACACCTTC. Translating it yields CASSQEGSYGYTF.

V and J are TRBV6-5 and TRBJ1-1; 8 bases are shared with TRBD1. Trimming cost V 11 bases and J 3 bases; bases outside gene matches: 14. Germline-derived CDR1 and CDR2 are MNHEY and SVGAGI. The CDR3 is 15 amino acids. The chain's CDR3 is CAARTSRGRDTEAFF. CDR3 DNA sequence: TGTGCCGCGCGGACGTCCAGGGGGCGGGACACTGAAGCTTTCTTT.

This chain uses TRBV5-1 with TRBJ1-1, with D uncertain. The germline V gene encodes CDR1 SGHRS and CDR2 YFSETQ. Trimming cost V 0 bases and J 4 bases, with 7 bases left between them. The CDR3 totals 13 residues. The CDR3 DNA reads TGCGCCAGCAGCTTGGTCAAGGGCACTGAAGCTTTCTTT. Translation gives CASSLVKGTEAFF.

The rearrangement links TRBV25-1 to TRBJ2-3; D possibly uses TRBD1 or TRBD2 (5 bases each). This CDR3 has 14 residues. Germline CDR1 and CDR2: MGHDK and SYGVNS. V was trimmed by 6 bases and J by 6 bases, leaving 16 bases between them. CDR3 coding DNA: TGTGCCAGCAGGCGGGCTGGGGACGCGGATACGCAGTATTTT. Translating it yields CASRRAGDADTQYF.